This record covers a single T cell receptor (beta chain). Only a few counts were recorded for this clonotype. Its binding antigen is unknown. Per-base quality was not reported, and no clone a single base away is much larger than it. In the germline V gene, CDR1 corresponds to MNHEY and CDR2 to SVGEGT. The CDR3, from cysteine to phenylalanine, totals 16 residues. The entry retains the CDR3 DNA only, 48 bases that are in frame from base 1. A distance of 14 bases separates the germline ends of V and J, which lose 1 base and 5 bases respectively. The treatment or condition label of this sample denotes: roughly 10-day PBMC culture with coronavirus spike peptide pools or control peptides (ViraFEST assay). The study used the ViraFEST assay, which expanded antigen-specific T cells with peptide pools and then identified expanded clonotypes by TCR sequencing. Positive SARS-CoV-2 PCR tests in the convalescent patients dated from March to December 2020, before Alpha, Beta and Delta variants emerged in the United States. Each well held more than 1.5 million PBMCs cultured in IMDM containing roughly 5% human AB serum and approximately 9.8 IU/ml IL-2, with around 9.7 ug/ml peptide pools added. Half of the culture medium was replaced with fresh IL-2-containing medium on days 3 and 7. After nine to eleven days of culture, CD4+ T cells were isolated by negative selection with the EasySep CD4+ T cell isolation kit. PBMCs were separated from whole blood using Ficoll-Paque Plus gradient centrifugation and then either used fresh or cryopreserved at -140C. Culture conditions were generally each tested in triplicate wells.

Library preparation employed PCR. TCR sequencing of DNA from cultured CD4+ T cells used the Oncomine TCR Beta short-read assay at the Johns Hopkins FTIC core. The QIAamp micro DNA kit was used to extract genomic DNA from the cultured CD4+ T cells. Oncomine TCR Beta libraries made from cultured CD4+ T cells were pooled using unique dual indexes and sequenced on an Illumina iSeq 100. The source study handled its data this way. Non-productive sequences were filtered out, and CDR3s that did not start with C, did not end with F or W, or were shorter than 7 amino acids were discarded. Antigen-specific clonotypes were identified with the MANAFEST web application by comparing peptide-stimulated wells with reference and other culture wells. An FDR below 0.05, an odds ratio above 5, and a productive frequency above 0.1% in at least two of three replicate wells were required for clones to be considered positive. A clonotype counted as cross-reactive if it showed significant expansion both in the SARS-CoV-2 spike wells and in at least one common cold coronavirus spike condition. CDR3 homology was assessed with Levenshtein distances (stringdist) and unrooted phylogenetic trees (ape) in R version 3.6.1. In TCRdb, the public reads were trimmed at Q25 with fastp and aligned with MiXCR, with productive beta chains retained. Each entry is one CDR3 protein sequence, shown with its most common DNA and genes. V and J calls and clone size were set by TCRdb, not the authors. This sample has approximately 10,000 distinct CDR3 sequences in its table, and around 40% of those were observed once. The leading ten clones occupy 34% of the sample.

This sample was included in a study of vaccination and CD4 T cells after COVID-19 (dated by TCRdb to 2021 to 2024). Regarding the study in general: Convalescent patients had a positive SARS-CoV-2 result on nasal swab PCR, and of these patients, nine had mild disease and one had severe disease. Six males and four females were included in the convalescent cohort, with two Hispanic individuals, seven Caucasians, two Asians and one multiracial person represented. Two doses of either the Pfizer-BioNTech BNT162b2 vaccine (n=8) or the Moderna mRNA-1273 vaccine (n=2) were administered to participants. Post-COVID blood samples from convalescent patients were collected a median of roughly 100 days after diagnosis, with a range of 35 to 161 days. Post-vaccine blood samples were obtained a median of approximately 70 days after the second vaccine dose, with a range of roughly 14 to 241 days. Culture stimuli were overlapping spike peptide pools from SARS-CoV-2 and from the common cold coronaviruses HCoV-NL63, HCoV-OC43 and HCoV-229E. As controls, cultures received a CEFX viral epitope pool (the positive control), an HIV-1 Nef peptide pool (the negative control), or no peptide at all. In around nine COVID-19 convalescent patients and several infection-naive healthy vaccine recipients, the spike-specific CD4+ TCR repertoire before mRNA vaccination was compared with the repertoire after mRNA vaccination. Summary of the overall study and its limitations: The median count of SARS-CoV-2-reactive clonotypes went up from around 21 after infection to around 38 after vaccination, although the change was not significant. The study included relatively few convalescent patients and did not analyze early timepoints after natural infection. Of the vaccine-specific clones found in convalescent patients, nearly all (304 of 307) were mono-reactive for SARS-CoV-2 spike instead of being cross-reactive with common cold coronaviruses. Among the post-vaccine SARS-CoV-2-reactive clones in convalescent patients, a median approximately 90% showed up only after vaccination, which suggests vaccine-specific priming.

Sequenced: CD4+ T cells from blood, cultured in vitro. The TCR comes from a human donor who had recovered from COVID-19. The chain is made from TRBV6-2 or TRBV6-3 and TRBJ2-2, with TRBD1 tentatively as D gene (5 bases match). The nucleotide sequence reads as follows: TGTGCCAGCAGTTACTTCGGGCAGGGAAATACCGGGGAGCTGTTTTTT. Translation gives CASSYFGQGNTGELFF.